Shown below are 27 T cell receptor beta chains from a single sample sequenced in a study of T cells in localized non-small cell lung cancer. The assay was immunoSEQ multiplex PCR, and TCRdb's table has in-frame clones only and misses some. The data contain about 21,000 clones, roughly 84% of them seen just once; the ten biggest clones take up 2.4%. The starting material was peripheral blood, obtained before any cancer treatment. The receptor source for this set is a man aged 40-75 years with stage I lung adenocarcinoma.

V is TRBV29-1 and J is TRBJ1-5; D remains unclear. V dropped 6 bases and J dropped 7 bases, with 13 bases sitting between them. Germline V gene sequence: CDR1 SQVTM, CDR2 ANQGSEA. The CDR3 is made up of 12 amino acids. Written as DNA, the CDR3 is TGCAGCGTATCCGACGACTGGCAGCCCCAGCATTTT. Translating it yields CSVSDDWQPQHF.

V gene TRBV9 combines with J gene TRBJ2-6; D not resolved. V was clipped by 6 bases and J by 0 bases, with 10 bases between them. The germline gives CDR1 SGDLS, CDR2 YYNGEE. The CDR3 totals 15 residues. The CDR3 loop is CASTGRNSGANVLTF. For the CDR3, the DNA is TGTGCCAGCACCGGACGTAACTCTGGGGCCAACGTCCTGACTTTC.

A few counts support this clone. This chain uses TRBV6-1 with TRBJ2-3; D unclear. Germline CDR1 and CDR2: MNHNS and SASEGT. The CDR3 spans 17 residues. Trimming removed 0 bases at V and 2 bases at J, with 15 bases between. This CDR3 is CASSEAEVIPYTDTQYF. DNA of the CDR3: TGTGCCAGCAGTGAAGCTGAGGTCATTCCGTACACAGATACGCAGTATTTT.

V gene TRBV18 combines with J gene TRBJ1-2, with D uncertain. Germline assignment: CDR1 KGHSH and CDR2 LQKENI. Trimming took 4 bases from V and 7 from J, leaving 10 bases between them. There are 12 residues in the CDR3. The CDR3 DNA follows: TGTGCCAGCTCACGGACGGTGGTTGGCTACACCTTC. This codes for CASSRTVVGYTF.

The chain combines TRBV6-1 with TRBJ1-3; no reliable D call. The V end was cut by 5 bases, the J end by 9 bases, with 8 bases between. Germline CDR1 reads MNHNS; CDR2 reads SASEGT. CDR3 length equals 11 residues. CDR3 loop: CASSLGPTIYF. CDR3 DNA sequence: TGTGCCAGCAGTCTCGGACCCACCATATATTTT.

This rearrangement joins TRBV28 to TRBJ1-1, with TRBD1 as a possible D gene (5 bases). The CDR3 extends over 13 amino acids. V dropped 11 bases and J dropped 10 bases, with 23 bases sitting between them. Germline CDR1 reads MDHEN; CDR2 reads SYDVKM. The CDR3 sequence is CAVSTGQGYSAFF. Written as DNA, the CDR3 is TGTGCCGTCAGTACGGGGCAGGGTTATTCAGCTTTCTTT. The full variable domain, rest sourced from reference TRBV28 and TRBJ1-1, is DVKVTQSSRYLVKRTGEKVFLECVQDMDHENMFWYRQDPGLGLRLIYFSYDVKMKEKGDIPEGYSVSREKKERFSLILESASTNQTSMYLCAVSTGQGYSAFFGQGTRLTVV.

The J gene is TRBJ2-3, the V gene TRBV7-9; D is perhaps TRBD1 (6 bases). CDR3 length: 14 amino acids. V lost 5 bases and J lost 2, with 11 bases in between. The germline CDR1 and CDR2 sequences are SEHNR and FQNEAQ (reference sequence). CDR3 coding DNA: TGTGCCAGCAGCCGAAGGACAGACACAGATACGCAGTATTTT. Its protein is CASSRRTDTDTQYF.

This chain uses TRBV7-8 with TRBJ2-7; a possible D gene is TRBD2 (6 bases). The CDR3 has 14 amino acids. V gave up 5 bases and J gave up 3 bases, with 14 bases separating them. In germline, CDR1 is SGHVS, CDR2 FQNEAQ. CDR3 coding DNA: TGTGCCAGCAGCCCTAATCGGGGGTACTACGAGCAGTACTTC. It yields the protein CASSPNRGYYEQYF.

The gene calls are TRBV28 and TRBJ1-2; perhaps TRBD1 as D (6 bases). CDR1 MDHEN and CDR2 SYDVKM come from the germline V gene. This CDR3 is built from 12 residues. Trimming took off 6 bases at V and 3 bases at J, with 8 bases between the two ends. The CDR3 DNA reads TGTGCCAGCAGAGCAGGGGACTATGGCTACACCTTC. Protein sequence: CASRAGDYGYTF.

V usage is TRBV5-4 and J usage is TRBJ2-7; 9 nucleotides align to TRBD1. The CDR3 totals 14 residues. Germline V lookup: CDR1 SGHNT, CDR2 YYREEE (reference sequence). V shed 4 bases, J shed 3 bases, and the junction held 5 bases outside the gene matches. The CDR3 sequence: CASSVGTGFYEQYF. The CDR3 DNA reads as TGTGCCAGCAGCGTGGGGACAGGGTTCTACGAGCAGTACTTC.

J is TRBJ1-2 and V is TRBV27, with D maybe TRBD1 (5 bases). The germline V gene has CDR1 MNHEY and CDR2 SMNVEV (reference sequence). Trimming left V 4 bases short and J 3 bases short, with 15 bases between. This CDR3 contains 15 residues. The CDR3 DNA sequence: TGTGCCAGCAGTTCCGTCCTGGGGCCTCACTATGGCTACACCTTC. Translated: CASSSVLGPHYGYTF.

This clone turned up a few times. This chain uses TRBV28 with TRBJ2-5, with no clear D. V lost 3 bases and J lost 10, with 15 bases in between. The CDR3 consists of 13 residues. Germline CDR1 and CDR2: MDHEN and SYDVKM. The CDR3 DNA reads as TGTGCCAGCAGTTTGTCCCTCAAACGTATCCAGTACTTC. Residues: CASSLSLKRIQYF.

The chain employs TRBV11-2 and TRBJ2-7, with 9 bases fitting TRBD1. J gave up 7 bases and V 1 base, and 11 bases lay outside the gene matches. Germline V lookup: CDR1 SGHAT, CDR2 FQNNGV. The CDR3 runs 16 residues. The CDR3 bases are TGTGCCAGCAGCTTAGGCTTAACAGGGGGCTTGAGTGAGCAGTACTTC. Protein: CASSLGLTGGLSEQYF.

This clone was counted once. The J gene is TRBJ2-5, the V gene TRBV4-2; 11 nucleotides match TRBD2. From germline, CDR1 is LGHNA and CDR2 YNFKEQ. The CDR3 covers 16 residues. The J segment lost 5 bases and the V segment lost 5 bases, leaving 10 bases of the junction unmatched. The CDR3: CASSARVAGGAETQYF. In nucleotides, the CDR3 is TGTGCCAGCAGCGCGAGAGTAGCGGGGGGGGCGGAGACCCAGTACTTC.

The CDR3 DNA follows: TGTGCCAGCGGACAGGGCCCTCACACAGATACGCAGTATTTT. It encodes CASGQGPHTDTQYF. The chain carries TRBV11-3 and TRBJ2-3, with 8 bases lining up with TRBD1. CDR1 is SGHNT and CDR2 is YENEEA in the germline V gene. The CDR3 extends over 14 amino acids. The J segment lost 2 bases and the V segment lost 8 bases, leaving 6 bases of the junction unmatched.

The DNA for the CDR3 is TGTGCCAGCAGGTCACAGGGTAGTACTGAAGCTTTCTTT. Translated: CASRSQGSTEAFF. The chain employs TRBV6-6 and TRBJ1-1, with D perhaps TRBD1 (6 bases). V lost 6 bases and J 5 bases, leaving 13 bases between the germline ends. CDR1 and CDR2 (germline): MNHNY, SVGAGI (reference sequence). The CDR3 consists of 13 residues.

The CDR3 DNA follows: TGTGCCAGCAGTCCTGGGGCTAGTCGACAAGAGACCCAGTACTTC. Residues: CASSPGASRQETQYF. The gene calls are TRBV2 and TRBJ2-5; D is possibly TRBD1 (5 bases). The germline V gene has CDR1 SNHLY and CDR2 FYNNEI. The CDR3 totals 15 residues. V lost 5 bases to trimming and J lost 2 bases, with 15 bases between them.

The chain couples TRBV5-1 to TRBJ1-1, with TRBD1 as a possible D gene (6 bases). The V and J ends lost 1 base and 4 bases respectively, with 11 bases between them. Germline V gene sequence: CDR1 SGHRS, CDR2 YFSETQ. There are 14 residues in the CDR3. CDR3 DNA: TGCGCCAGCAGCTTGCACGGACAGACCACTGAAGCTTTCTTT. Its protein is CASSLHGQTTEAFF. The full variable domain, its missing parts supplied by reference TRBV5-1 and TRBJ1-1, is KAGVTQTPRYLIKTRGQQVTLSCSPISGHRSVSWYQQTPGQGLQFLFEYFSETQRNKGNFPGRFSGRQFSNSRSEMNVSTLELGDSALYLCASSLHGQTTEAFFGQGTRLTVV.

This chain joins TRBV7-8 and TRBJ1-3; D is unclear. The V end lost 0 bases, the J end lost 0 bases, and 12 bases lay between the germline ends. This CDR3 is 17 amino acids long. CDR1 is SGHVS and CDR2 is FQNEAQ in the germline V gene. The CDR3 region is CASSLASLSLSGNTIYF. CDR3 nucleotides: TGTGCCAGCAGCTTAGCGAGCCTCAGCCTCTCTGGAAACACCATATATTTT.

V usage is TRBV28 and J usage is TRBJ2-5; D call uncertain. V was trimmed by 5 bases and J by 5 bases, leaving 6 bases between them. The CDR3 is 11 residues long. Germline CDR1 reads MDHEN; CDR2 reads SYDVKM. The CDR3 sequence: CASSVDETQYF. The CDR3 coding sequence is TGTGCCAGCAGTGTAGACGAGACCCAGTACTTC.

The chain uses TRBV28 and TRBJ1-5, with D maybe TRBD1 (6 bases). Trimming removed 6 bases at V and 5 bases at J, with 11 bases between. The CDR3 sequence is 13 residues long. Germline-derived CDR1 and CDR2 are MDHEN and SYDVKM. The DNA of the CDR3 is TGTGCCAGCAGCTTGGACAGCTATCAGCCCCAGCATTTT. Its translation: CASSLDSYQPQHF.

V gene TRBV7-2 combines with J gene TRBJ1-6, with 11 bases lining up with TRBD1. Germline V gene lookup returns CDR1 SGHTA and CDR2 FQGNSA. The CDR3 has 18 amino acids. V was pared by 0 bases and J by 13 bases, with 14 bases of the junction left unmatched. The CDR3 bases are TGTGCCAGCAGCTTAGCGACGGTGGGGACAGGGGGGAACGTCCCCCTCCACTTT. Protein: CASSLATVGTGGNVPLHF.

The gene calls are TRBV28 and TRBJ1-5; D is perhaps TRBD1 (5 bases). CDR1 and CDR2 from the germline V gene are MDHEN and SYDVKM. The CDR3 runs 16 residues. The ends were cut back, 2 bases at V and 4 bases at J, with 15 bases in the middle. The CDR3 protein is CASSLVSGTRNQPQHF. The CDR3 DNA is TGTGCCAGCAGTTTAGTAAGCGGGACTCGGAATCAGCCCCAGCATTTT.

The chain uses TRBV4-1 and TRBJ2-1; D call uncertain. The length of the CDR3 is 13 residues. Trimming took off 6 bases at V and 4 bases at J, with 10 bases between the two ends. Per the germline V gene, CDR1 is MGHRA and CDR2 is YSYEKL. The CDR3 DNA reads as TGCGCCAGCAGGGCGCAAACGTACAATGAGCAGTTCTTC. This gives the protein CASRAQTYNEQFF.

The rearrangement links TRBV10-3 to TRBJ2-5; D could derive from TRBD1 or TRBD2 (6 bases each). This CDR3 contains 15 residues. Looked up from germline, CDR1 is ENHRY and CDR2 is SYGVKD. The germline V and J ends were trimmed by 3 bases and 3 bases, with 14 bases remaining between them. The CDR3 DNA reads TGTGCCATCAGTGACTTAGGGGGGTCGAAAGAGACCCAGTACTTC. Encoded protein: CAISDLGGSKETQYF.

This clone has only one observation. The chain employs TRBV7-2 and TRBJ1-2, with 7 bases that match TRBD1. Germline assignment: CDR1 SGHTA and CDR2 FQGNSA. V gave up 1 base and J gave up 4 bases; unmatched junction bases: 12. The CDR3 has 17 residues. CDR3 amino acids: CASSLGPTGFGGYGYTF. The CDR3 coding sequence is TGTGCCAGCAGCTTAGGTCCGACAGGGTTTGGCGGCTATGGCTACACCTTC.

The chain uses TRBV4-3 and TRBJ1-1; 7 nucleotides match TRBD1. The germline V gene has CDR1 LGHNA and CDR2 YSLEER. The trim removed 0 bases at V and 5 bases at J, leaving 6 bases unmatched. The length of the CDR3 is 15 residues. The CDR3 region has the DNA TGCGCCAGCAGCCAAGAGAGGGACAGAAAAACTGAAGCTTTCTTT. It yields the protein CASSQERDRKTEAFF.